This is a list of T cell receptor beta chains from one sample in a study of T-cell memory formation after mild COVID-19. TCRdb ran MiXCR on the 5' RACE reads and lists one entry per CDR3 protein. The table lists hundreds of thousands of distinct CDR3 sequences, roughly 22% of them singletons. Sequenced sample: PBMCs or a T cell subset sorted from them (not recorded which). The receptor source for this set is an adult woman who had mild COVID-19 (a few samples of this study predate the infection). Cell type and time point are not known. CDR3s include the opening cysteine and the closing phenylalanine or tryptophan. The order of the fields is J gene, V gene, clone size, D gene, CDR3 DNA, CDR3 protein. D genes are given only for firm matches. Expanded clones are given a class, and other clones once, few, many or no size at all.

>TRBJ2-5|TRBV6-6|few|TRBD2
TGTGCCAGCGCCCCACGGGGGGGGCTTCAGCAAGAGACCCAGTACTTC
CASAPRGGLQQETQYF
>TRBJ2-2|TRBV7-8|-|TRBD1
TGTGCCAGCAGCCTGGGACAGGCTTGGGGGGAGCTGTTTTTT
CASSLGQAWGELFF
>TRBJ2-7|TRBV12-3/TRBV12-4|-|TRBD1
TGTGCCAGCACCGGGACAGGGTTCGCCTACGAGCAGTACTTC
CASTGTGFAYEQYF
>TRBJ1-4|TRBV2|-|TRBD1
TGTGCCAGCAGCTTGACAGGGGGGCTAACTAATGAAAAACTGTTTTTT
CASSLTGGLTNEKLFF
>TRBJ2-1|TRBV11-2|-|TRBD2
TGTGCCAGCAGCTCCGCCAAGACTAGCGGGCCGTCCGGGATCCCCAATGAGCAGTTCTTC
CASSSAKTSGPSGIPNEQFF
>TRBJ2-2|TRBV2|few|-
TGTGCCAGCAGTGTTGCCAGGACGGCTGCCGGGGAGCTGTTTTTT
CASSVARTAAGELFF
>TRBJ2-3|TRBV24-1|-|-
TGTGCCACCAGCGGACTAGATACGCAGTATTTT
CATSGLDTQYF
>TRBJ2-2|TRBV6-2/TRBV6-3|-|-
TGTGCCAGCAGTTACTCCCGACAGGAATGGAAGCGTGGGGAGCTGTTTTTT
CASSYSRQEWKRGELFF
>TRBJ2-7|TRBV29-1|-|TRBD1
TGCAGCGTAAAGACAGGGGGCTCCTACGAGCAGTACTTC
CSVKTGGSYEQYF
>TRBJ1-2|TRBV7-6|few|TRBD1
TGTGCCAGCAGCCCCGGACAGGGGACCTCGGGGCACTATGGCTACACCTTC
CASSPGQGTSGHYGYTF
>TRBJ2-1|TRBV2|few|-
TGTGCCAGGACGGAAACTCACTCCTACAATGAGCAGTTCTTC
CARTETHSYNEQFF